One and the same sample provided the 31 T cell receptor beta chains below, sequenced in a study of T-cell reconstitution after alpha-beta-depleted transplantation in children. TCRbeta library preparation incorporated unique molecular identifiers. Each CDR3 protein gets one entry after TCRdb re-called the PCR reads with MiXCR. The table has hundreds of thousands of distinct CDR3 sequences, approximately 17% seen once. Sequencing was performed on PBMCs from the stem cell graft donor, taken from the stem cell graft. The source of these receptors is a human donor who donated a stem cell graft to a child with acute myeloid leukemia.

Many counts were recorded for this clonotype. The rearrangement links TRBV29-1 to TRBJ2-4, with D uncertain. Between the trimmed V and J ends, which lost 6 bases and 3 bases, there was a span of 12 bases. The CDR3 loop spans 13 amino acids. Germline assignment: CDR1 SQVTM and CDR2 ANQGSEA. In DNA, the CDR3 is TGCAGCGTGGGCCTGATGAACAAAAACATTCAGTACTTC. Translated, it gives CSVGLMNKNIQYF.

This clonotype was counted many times. The chain employs TRBV6-5 and TRBJ2-4; D is perhaps TRBD2 (6 bases). The CDR3 runs 15 residues. The germline CDR1 and CDR2 sequences are MNHEY and SVGAGI. V gave up 4 bases and J gave up 0 bases, with 10 bases separating them. The CDR3 spells CASSSAGKAKNIQYF. CDR3 sequence (DNA): TGTGCCAGCAGTTCCGCGGGGAAAGCCAAAAACATTCAGTACTTC.

This clonotype appeared a few times. The rearrangement links TRBV7-2 to TRBJ1-1; D is unresolved. Germline lookup yields CDR1 SGHTA and CDR2 FQGNSA. Trimming left V 4 bases short and J 3 bases short, with 15 bases between. The CDR3 sequence is 15 residues long. For the CDR3, the DNA is TGTGCCAGCAGCTCGCAGGTTGGGGAACACACTGAAGCTTTCTTT. Translation gives CASSSQVGEHTEAFF.

This clonotype was observed many times. The chain links TRBV29-1 to TRBJ2-3; D ambiguous. There are 12 residues in the CDR3. CDR1 and CDR2 from the germline V gene are SQVTM and ANQGSEA. Trimming stripped 4 bases from V and 1 base from J, with 6 bases between. The CDR3: CSVAIGTDTQYF. The CDR3 DNA reads TGCAGCGTTGCTATCGGCACAGATACGCAGTATTTT.

The rearrangement links TRBV15 to TRBJ2-3; D is undetermined. The CDR3 is made up of 13 amino acids. Germline-derived CDR1 and CDR2 are LNHNV and YYDKDF (reference sequence). The V end was cut by 1 base, the J end by 2 bases, with 4 bases between. DNA for the CDR3: TGTGCCACCAGCAGAGGTAACACAGATACGCAGTATTTT. Its translation is CATSRGNTDTQYF.

The J gene is TRBJ2-6, the V gene TRBV30; D unclear. Looked up from germline, CDR1 is GTSNPN and CDR2 is SVGIG (reference sequence). The CDR3 is 14 amino acids. Trimming took off 5 bases at V and 4 bases at J, with 12 bases between the two ends. The CDR3 region has the DNA TGTGCCTGGGGTAGAGCAACAGGGGCCAACGTCCTGACTTTC. This sequence encodes CAWGRATGANVLTF.

In its sample, this clonotype was seen many times. V and J are TRBV7-2 and TRBJ1-1; D ambiguous. Germline V CDR1 and CDR2: SGHTA, FQGNSA. The length of the CDR3 is 13 residues. V was shortened by 2 bases and J by 0 bases, with 4 bases between the two germline ends. CDR3 loop: CASSLFVNTEAFF. The CDR3, as DNA: TGTGCCAGCAGCTTATTTGTGAACACTGAAGCTTTCTTT.

The V and J genes are TRBV24-1 and TRBJ1-1; D might be TRBD1 (5 bases). Trimming stripped 5 bases from V and 10 bases from J, with 16 bases between. In germline, CDR1 is KGHDR, CDR2 SFDVKD. There are 13 residues in the CDR3. In DNA form, the CDR3 reads TGTGCCACCAGTGGACCGGGACTCGGGGTAGCTTTCTTT. Residues: CATSGPGLGVAFF.

This clonotype showed up many times. The rearrangement uses TRBV29-1 and TRBJ2-1; 11 bases agree with TRBD2. After removal of 7 bases from V and 4 bases from J, the junction contained 6 bases not matched to a gene. CDR3 size: 14 residues. CDR1 and CDR2 from the germline V gene are SQVTM and ANQGSEA. The CDR3 spells CSAPTSGVYNEQFF. CDR3 nucleotide sequence: TGCAGCGCACCGACTAGCGGGGTTTACAATGAGCAGTTCTTC.

This clonotype came up a few times. The V gene is TRBV13, the J gene TRBJ2-5; a possible D gene is TRBD1 (5 bases). V was cut by 2 bases and J by 3 bases, with 13 bases left in between. The germline gives CDR1 PRHDT, CDR2 FYEKMQ (reference sequence). CDR3 length equals 15 residues. The CDR3 DNA sequence: TGTGCCAGCAGCTTAAGGCGTCGCAGGGAAGAGACCCAGTACTTC. It translates to CASSLRRRREETQYF.

In its sample, this clonotype was seen many times. The chain joins TRBV20-1 to TRBJ1-5; D gene ambiguous. The CDR3 runs 13 residues. Germline CDR1 DFQATT, CDR2 SNEGSKA (reference sequence). V was shortened by 5 bases and J by 0 bases, with 8 bases between the two germline ends. The CDR3 DNA follows: TGCAGTGCTGCCGGGTATAGCAATCAGCCCCAGCATTTT. It yields the protein CSAAGYSNQPQHF.

This clonotype was detected many times. The chain uses TRBV4-3 and TRBJ2-2; D is tentatively TRBD1 or TRBD2 (5 bases each). This CDR3 is 15 amino acids long. V dropped 2 bases and J dropped 6 bases, with 13 bases sitting between them. Germline loops: CDR1 LGHNA, CDR2 YSLEER. The CDR3 is CASSQTSGRSGELFF. For the CDR3, the DNA is TGCGCCAGCAGCCAAACTTCGGGGCGGTCCGGGGAGCTGTTTTTT.

This clonotype was counted at least ten times. J is TRBJ2-7 and V is TRBV5-5; 7 bases are a match to TRBD2. The CDR3 totals 15 residues. CDR1 is SGHKS and CDR2 is YYEKEE in the germline V gene (reference sequence). Trimming took 0 bases from V and 0 from J; bases not matched to a gene: 3. CDR3 DNA: TGTGCCAGCAGCTTGGGTCCGGGGGGCTCCTACGAGCAGTACTTC. Its translation is CASSLGPGGSYEQYF.

The genes are TRBV5-1 and TRBJ2-7; D gene unclear. Germline V CDR1 and CDR2: SGHRS, YFSETQ. CDR3 length: 14 amino acids. Trimming removed 2 bases from V and 2 bases from J, with 11 bases in between. The CDR3 nucleotides are TGCGCCAGCAGCTTATGTGACGGCGCCTACGAGCAGTACGTC. Its translation is CASSLCDGAYEQYV.

This clonotype came up many times. V and J are TRBV2 and TRBJ2-5; D is ambiguous. The CDR3 spans 12 residues. The V gene's germline CDR1 is SNHLY and CDR2 FYNNEI. V was pared by 10 bases and J by 2 bases, with 11 bases between. The CDR3 region has the DNA TGTGCCACTCGACGGAAGCAAGAGACCCAGTACTTC. Its protein product is CATRRKQETQYF.

Many counts were recorded for this clonotype. J is TRBJ2-2 and V is TRBV20-1; 9 nucleotides align to TRBD2. CDR1 and CDR2 (germline): DFQATT, SNEGSKA (reference sequence). V shed 6 bases, J shed 4 bases, and the junction held 9 bases outside the gene matches. CDR3 length: 15 residues. CDR3 sequence (DNA): TGCAGTGCCCTAGAGCGGGGGGCTAGCACCGGGGAGCTGTTTTTT. Encoded protein: CSALERGASTGELFF.

Regarding this clonotype: This may be a read error: a much more frequent sequence differs by one nucleotide. The chain has TRBV20-1 and TRBJ1-4; D gene ambiguous. The germline V and J ends were trimmed by 2 bases and 5 bases, with 15 bases remaining between them. Germline V gives CDR1 DFQATT, CDR2 SNEGSKA (reference sequence). This CDR3 has 15 amino acids. The CDR3 sequence: CSARHARRSNEKLFF. CDR3 nucleotides: TGCAGTGCTAGACATGCACGGAGATCCAATGAAAAACTGTTTTTT.

This clonotype was seen repeatedly, ten times or more. The chain recombines TRBV12-3 or TRBV12-4 with TRBJ2-7; 11 bases agree with TRBD2. The CDR3 is made up of 14 amino acids. The junction had 5 bases not matched to a gene; V was cut back by 5 bases and J by 5 bases. This chain's CDR3 is CASSTGLAAHEQYF. The CDR3 DNA follows: TGTGCCAGCAGTACGGGACTAGCGGCTCACGAGCAGTACTTC.

The V gene is TRBV2, the J gene TRBJ1-1; the D is unclear. Per germline, CDR1 SNHLY and CDR2 FYNNEI. CDR3 size: 12 residues. V was clipped by 8 bases and J by 0 bases, with 7 bases between them. CDR3 coding DNA: TGTGCCAGCGTGACGCTGAACACTGAAGCTTTCTTT. It is translated as CASVTLNTEAFF.

This clonotype was observed many times. V is TRBV7-2 and J is TRBJ2-5; the match to TRBD1 covers 7 bases. The CDR3 runs to 14 residues. Per the germline V gene, CDR1 is SGHTA and CDR2 is FQGNSA. The V and J ends lost 4 bases and 0 bases, in that order; junction bases with no gene match: 2. The CDR3 protein is CASSWGQNQETQYF. CDR3 coding DNA: TGTGCCAGCAGCTGGGGACAGAACCAAGAGACCCAGTACTTC.

The chain combines TRBV6-5 with TRBJ2-7; TRBD1 matches 9 bases. From germline, CDR1 is MNHEY and CDR2 SVGAGI. With V trimmed by 0 bases and J by 3 bases, 12 bases remained unmatched. The CDR3 covers 18 residues. The CDR3 nucleotides are TGTGCCAGCAGTTACTCCTCACCGGGACAGGGTGTCAGCTACGAGCAGTACTTC. This codes for CASSYSSPGQGVSYEQYF.

The V call is TRBV12-3 or TRBV12-4, the J call TRBJ2-1, with 7 bases identical to TRBD2. The CDR3 loop spans 11 amino acids. The V gene end was trimmed by 3 bases and the J gene end by 15 bases; junction bases not matched to a gene: 5. The CDR3 loop is CASSFGGEGFF. DNA of the CDR3: TGTGCCAGCAGTTTCGGCGGGGAGGGGTTCTTC.

This clonotype was seen a few times. The chain links TRBV30 to TRBJ2-3; D not resolved. The V end lost 0 bases, the J end lost 5 bases, and 6 bases lay between the germline ends. Germline-derived CDR1 and CDR2 are GTSNPN and SVGIG (reference sequence). The CDR3 is made up of 12 amino acids. The CDR3 DNA reads TGTGCCTGGAGTGTTTGGGGAGATACGCAGTATTTT. This gives the protein CAWSVWGDTQYF.

Many counts were recorded for this clonotype. The chain has TRBV5-1 and TRBJ2-5, with a tentative D call TRBD1 (6 bases). From germline, CDR1 is SGHRS and CDR2 YFSETQ. The CDR3 has 13 residues. V shed 8 bases and J shed 2 bases, with 13 bases lying between them. The CDR3 sequence is CASSGHSQETQYF. The CDR3 bases are TGCGCCAGTTCGGGACATTCACAAGAGACCCAGTACTTC.

This clonotype has ten or more counts. The rearrangement joins TRBV20-1 to TRBJ2-7, with a tentative D call TRBD2 (5 bases). The germline V and J ends were trimmed by 1 base and 4 bases, with 14 bases remaining between them. Germline CDR1 reads DFQATT; CDR2 reads SNEGSKA (reference sequence). The length of the CDR3 is 14 residues. CDR3 residues: CSARARASKYEQYV. The CDR3 bases are TGCAGTGCTAGAGCCCGGGCTAGCAAGTACGAGCAGTACGTC.

Notes on this clonotype: A much bigger clone sits one base away, suggesting this may be a read error. This sequence joins TRBV20-1 and TRBJ2-3, with D maybe TRBD1 (5 bases). The CDR3 contains 14 residues. V was clipped by 3 bases and J by 2 bases, with 12 bases between them. The V gene's germline CDR1 is DFQATT and CDR2 SNEGSKA (reference sequence). CDR3 nucleotides: TGCAGTGCTAGGGCCAGGGATTCCACAGATACGCAGTATTTT. Its translation is CSARARDSTDTQYF.

This clonotype was counted a single time. This sequence joins TRBV7-9 and TRBJ2-7; 7 nucleotides align to TRBD1. J was trimmed by 0 bases and V by 3 bases; bases with no gene match: 8. The germline V gene has CDR1 SEHNR and CDR2 FQNEAQ (reference sequence). This CDR3 is 16 amino acids long. As DNA, the CDR3 is TGTGCCAGCAGCTTCTACCAGGACAGGAGCTCCTACGAGCAGTACTTC. This sequence encodes CASSFYQDRSSYEQYF. The full variable domain, its missing parts supplied by reference TRBV7-9 and TRBJ2-7, is DTGVSQNPRHKITKRGQNVTFRCDPISEHNRLYWYRQTLGQGPEFLTYFQNEAQLEKSRLLSDRFSAERPKGSFSTLEIQRTEQGDSAMYLCASSFYQDRSSYEQYFGPGTRLTVT.

A few counts support this clonotype. The chain joins TRBV10-3 to TRBJ2-1; D is tentatively TRBD1 or TRBD2 (6 bases each). CDR3 size: 12 residues. Germline CDR1 is ENHRY and CDR2 is SYGVKD. V lost 10 bases and J lost 14, with 21 bases in between. CDR3 DNA: TGTGCCACGGCCCGAGAGGGGGAGGTAAAGTTCTTC. Translated: CATAREGEVKFF.

This clonotype has a count of ten or more. The chain is built from TRBV7-6 and TRBJ2-1; D call uncertain. Trimming stripped 5 bases from V and 10 bases from J, with 9 bases between. Per the germline V gene, CDR1 is SGHVS and CDR2 is FNYEAQ. The CDR3 is 11 amino acids. CDR3 sequence reads: CASSPLTEQFF. CDR3 nucleotide sequence: TGTGCCAGCAGCCCCCTAACGGAGCAGTTCTTC.

This clonotype occurred a few times. This sequence joins TRBV5-1 and TRBJ2-1, with 9 bases fitting TRBD1. The CDR3 consists of 15 residues. V trimming: 2 bases; J trimming: 8 bases; junction bases outside the gene matches: 8. Germline V gene data show CDR1 as SGHRS and CDR2 as YFSETQ. CDR3 sequence reads: CASSLQGAFGDEQFF. The CDR3 DNA reads TGCGCCAGCAGCTTACAGGGGGCCTTTGGGGATGAGCAGTTCTTC.

The CDR3 protein is CATSRSRDTSNQPQHF. In nucleotides, the CDR3 is TGTGCCACCAGCAGGAGCCGGGACACTTCAAATCAGCCCCAGCATTTT. The V gene is TRBV15, the J gene TRBJ1-5; TRBD1 might be the D (6 bases). The germline V and J ends were trimmed by 3 bases and 4 bases, with 16 bases remaining between them. Germline CDR1 and CDR2: LNHNV and YYDKDF (reference sequence). CDR3 length: 16 residues. Full variable domain (rest looked up from reference TRBV15 and TRBJ1-5): DAMVIQNPRYQVTQFGKPVTLSCSQTLNHNVMYWYQQKSSQAPKLLFHYYDKDFNNEADTPDNFQSRRPNTSFCFLDIRSPGLGDTAMYLCATSRSRDTSNQPQHFGDGTRLSIL.